This T cell receptor (beta chain) was observed in a study of CD8 T cells in Susac syndrome. Sequencing targeted TCR beta in blood CD8+ and CD4+ T cells. TEMRA cells were enriched by FACS, while CD8+ and CD4+ T cells were obtained through a negative isolation that was performed magnetically. Reverse transcription used about 0.45 to 1 ug RNA and random hexamers. TCRdb itself ran the immunoSEQ multiplex PCR reads through MiXCR, one entry per CDR3 protein. The sample has around 170,000 distinct CDR3 sequences, roughly 94% seen once; the top ten hold around 0.16%. This clonotype was detected once. After removal of 5 bases from V and 6 bases from J, the junction contained 9 bases not matched to a gene. The CDR3 runs 14 residues. Germline CDR1 SNHLY, CDR2 FYNNEI.

This sequence was found in a human donor with Susac syndrome. This rearrangement joins TRBV2 to TRBJ1-2; TRBD1 agrees at 7 bases. Input material: CD8+ T cells from PBMCs. Written as DNA, the CDR3 is TGTGCCAGCAGTTTGGACATCACAGGGGATGGCTACACCTTC. It specifies CASSLDITGDGYTF.